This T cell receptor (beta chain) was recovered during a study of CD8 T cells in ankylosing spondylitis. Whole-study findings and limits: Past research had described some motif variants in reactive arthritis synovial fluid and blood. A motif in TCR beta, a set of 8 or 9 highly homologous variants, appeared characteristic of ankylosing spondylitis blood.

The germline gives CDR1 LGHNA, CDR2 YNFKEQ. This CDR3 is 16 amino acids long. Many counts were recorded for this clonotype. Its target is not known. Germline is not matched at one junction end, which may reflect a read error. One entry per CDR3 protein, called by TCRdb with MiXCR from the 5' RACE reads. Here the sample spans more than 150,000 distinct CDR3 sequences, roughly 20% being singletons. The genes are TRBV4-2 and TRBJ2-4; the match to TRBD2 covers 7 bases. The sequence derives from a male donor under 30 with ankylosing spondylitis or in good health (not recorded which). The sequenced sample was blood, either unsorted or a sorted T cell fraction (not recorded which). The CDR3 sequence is CASSKEVWDYKNIQYF. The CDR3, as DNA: TGTGCCAGCAGCAAAGAAGTATGGGACTACAAAAACATTCAGTACTTC.